A single sample is the source of the 16 T cell receptor beta chains below, sequenced in a study of human T cells and chemical hapten exposure (dated by TCRdb to the early 2020s). Reading the label with the study, this specimen's time point is: patch test 1, 2 weeks after DPC sensitization. The sample's treatment or condition label, decoded: therapeutic diphenylcyclopropenone sensitization with weekly scalp DPC. Library prep was done by RACE. The sequencer was a NextSeq 500. The public sequencing data were trimmed at Q25 with fastp and processed into clonotypes with MiXCR by TCRdb, which kept only in-frame beta chains. Each entry merges the rows of one CDR3 protein and shows their most common DNA and genes. For this sample there are 80,000 or so distinct CDR3 sequences; about 10% appear just once. Roughly 4.2% of the sample belongs to the ten largest clones. The sequencing here drew on whole blood, taken in connection with sensitization to the hapten diphenylcyclopropenone (DPC). These receptors were taken from a woman aged 50 to 65 with alopecia areata. Some clones in this sample may be carry-over from other donors' samples.

Here the CDR3 reads CASSRALYNEQFF. For the CDR3, the DNA is TGTGCCAGCAGCCGGGCCCTCTACAATGAGCAGTTCTTC. The chain uses TRBV6-2 or TRBV6-3 and TRBJ2-1; D remains unclear. CDR1 is MNHEY, CDR2 SVGEGT, per germline. V was shortened by 6 bases and J by 3 bases, with 9 bases between the two germline ends. CDR3 size: 13 residues.

This clonotype was picked up a small number of times. The chain has TRBV20-1 and TRBJ2-2; TRBD1 matches at 10 bases. CDR1 and CDR2 from the germline V gene are DFQATT and SNEGSKA (reference sequence). The CDR3 covers 14 residues. Losses at the gene ends were 5 bases for V and 6 bases for J; bases not matched to a gene: 6. The CDR3 DNA follows: TGCAGTGCTCCCGGGACAGGGGTCCCCGGGGAGCTGTTTTTT. Translated: CSAPGTGVPGELFF.

The CDR3 sequence is CASAGGLAGAKFF. DNA for the CDR3: TGTGCCAGCGCCGGGGGGCTAGCGGGAGCTAAGTTCTTC. The rearrangement uses TRBV7-9 and TRBJ2-1, with 10 bases identical to TRBD2. The CDR3 runs 13 residues. The ends lost 8 bases at V and 14 bases at J; junction bases unmatched: 12. CDR1 is SEHNR, CDR2 FQNEAQ, per germline (reference sequence).

This clonotype came up many times. The J gene is TRBJ1-5, the V gene TRBV12-3 or TRBV12-4; weak D call: TRBD1 (5 bases). With 6 bases removed from V and 4 bases from J, the gap between germline ends came to 13 bases. The CDR3 consists of 14 residues. The CDR3 is CASSRWAGNQPQHF. In nucleotides, the CDR3 is TGTGCCAGCAGCCGGTGGGCAGGGAATCAGCCCCAGCATTTT.

This clonotype has a count of ten or more. The rearrangement links TRBV7-3 to TRBJ2-2; TRBD2 aligns across 10 bases. V gave up 5 bases and J gave up 4 bases; unmatched junction bases: 16. CDR3 length equals 19 residues. The V gene's germline CDR1 is SGHTA and CDR2 FQGTGA. The CDR3 is CASSITAGGPMLGTGELFF. The DNA for the CDR3 is TGTGCCAGCAGCATTACAGCGGGGGGGCCGATGTTGGGCACCGGGGAGCTGTTTTTT.

This clonotype was found many times. The J gene is TRBJ2-5, the V gene TRBV7-6, with a tentative D call TRBD1 (5 bases). The CDR3 consists of 13 residues. Trimming removed 3 bases from V and 2 bases from J, with 7 bases in between. Germline-derived CDR1 and CDR2 are SGHVS and FNYEAQ. The CDR3 protein is CASSLGLQETQYF. In nucleotides, the CDR3 is TGTGCCAGCAGCTTGGGGCTTCAAGAGACCCAGTACTTC.

This clonotype has a count of ten or more. The chain uses TRBV28 and TRBJ1-5; no clear D gene. The CDR3 runs 15 residues. V lost 2 bases, J lost 7 bases, and 15 bases lay in between. Germline V gene lookup returns CDR1 MDHEN and CDR2 SYDVKM. The chain's CDR3 is CASSLAQIIDQPQHF. The CDR3 DNA is TGTGCCAGCAGTTTAGCCCAGATCATAGACCAGCCCCAGCATTTT.

This clonotype showed up many times. The chain employs TRBV14 and TRBJ1-1; D gene uncertain. The germline gives CDR1 SGHDN, CDR2 FVKESK. The V end was cut by 3 bases, the J end by 4 bases, with 15 bases between. The CDR3 contains 15 residues. The CDR3 DNA reads as TGTGCCAGCAGCCAGGCCTCACGGGTGGGCACTGAAGCTTTCTTT. This codes for CASSQASRVGTEAFF.

This clonotype was counted ten times or more. The chain is built from TRBV20-1 and TRBJ2-4, with D tentatively TRBD2 (6 bases). The V end lost 6 bases, the J end lost 0 bases, and 9 bases lay between the germline ends. The CDR3 contains 13 residues. Germline V gives CDR1 DFQATT, CDR2 SNEGSKA (reference sequence). The CDR3 coding sequence is TGCAGTGCGGTGGGACTAGCCAAAAACATTCAGTACTTC. Translated, it gives CSAVGLAKNIQYF.

This clonotype occurred many times. The gene calls are TRBV20-1 and TRBJ2-7; 11 nucleotides line up with TRBD2. Germline assignment: CDR1 DFQATT and CDR2 SNEGSKA (reference sequence). CDR3 length equals 13 residues. CDR3 bases: TGCACCGCTTCACTAGCGGGAGCTTACGAGCAGTACTTC. This codes for CTASLAGAYEQYF.

This clonotype has only a few counts. The rearrangement links TRBV18 to TRBJ1-2, with unresolved D. Germline V gene data show CDR1 as KGHSH and CDR2 as LQKENI. This CDR3 has 15 residues. V lost 2 bases and J 4 bases, leaving 14 bases between the germline ends. CDR3 loop: CASSPLDGETYGYTF. DNA of the CDR3: TGTGCCAGCTCACCATTGGATGGCGAAACCTATGGCTACACCTTC.

At least ten counts were recorded for this clonotype. V gene TRBV27 combines with J gene TRBJ2-6; no clear D gene. The CDR3 has 17 amino acids. Germline V lookup: CDR1 MNHEY, CDR2 SMNVEV (reference sequence). The V gene lost 1 base and the J gene lost 4 bases, with 14 bases spanning the gap. The CDR3 DNA reads as TGTGCCAGCAGTTTATTTGTAGGCGGCGCGGGGGCCAACGTCCTGACTTTC. Protein sequence: CASSLFVGGAGANVLTF. Filled out from reference TRBV27 and TRBJ2-6, the complete variable domain reads EAQVTQNPRYLITVTGKKLTVTCSQNMNHEYMSWYRQDPGLGLRQIYYSMNVEVTDKGDVPEGYKVSRKEKRNFPLILESPSPNQTSLYFCASSLFVGGAGANVLTFGAGSRLTVL.

This clonotype was observed a few times. The chain uses TRBV6-1 and TRBJ1-1; the match to TRBD1 covers 10 bases. V trimming: 3 bases; J trimming: 5 bases; junction bases outside the gene matches: 6. Germline V gives CDR1 MNHNS, CDR2 SASEGT. This CDR3 has 15 residues. CDR3 region: CASSDAGQGKTEAFF. The CDR3 coding sequence is TGTGCCAGCAGTGATGCGGGACAGGGGAAAACTGAAGCTTTCTTT.

This rearrangement joins TRBV2 to TRBJ2-5; D may correspond to TRBD1 or TRBD2 (5 bases each). Trimming cost V 11 bases and J 5 bases, with 15 bases left between them. Germline values: CDR1 SNHLY, CDR2 FYNNEI. The CDR3 runs to 12 residues. For the CDR3, the DNA is TGTGCCGGGGGTGGCAGGCCTGAGACCCAGTACTTC. The encoded protein is CAGGGRPETQYF.

This chain links TRBV9 with TRBJ2-3, with 7 bases lining up with TRBD2. CDR1 SGDLS and CDR2 YYNGEE come from the germline V gene. V lost 0 bases to trimming and J lost 6 bases; unmatched junction nucleotides: 10. The CDR3 runs to 16 residues. As DNA, the CDR3 is TGTGCCAGCAGCGTAGGAGGGAGCGGGGCCGGGGATACGCAGTATTTT. Amino acid sequence: CASSVGGSGAGDTQYF.

The chain recombines TRBV28 with TRBJ1-6; tentatively, D is TRBD1 (5 bases). The CDR3 totals 14 residues. V dropped 2 bases and J dropped 10 bases, with 12 bases sitting between them. Germline-derived CDR1 and CDR2 are MDHEN and SYDVKM. This CDR3 is CASSLVGEESPLHF. The CDR3 DNA is TGTGCCAGCAGTTTAGTAGGGGAGGAGTCACCCCTCCACTTT.